The clone carrying this T cell receptor (beta chain) showed up just a few times. This sample stems from a study of neurological immune-mediated disorders. Germline lookup yields CDR1 MGHDK and CDR2 SYGVNS. CDR3 size: 14 residues. With 6 bases removed from V and 0 bases from J, the gap between germline ends came to 11 bases. The cDNA was generated through 5'RACE incorporating 10-nucleotide random UMIs. One entry per CDR3 protein results from TCRdb running MiXCR on the 5' RACE reads. Of about 48,000 distinct CDR3 sequences in the sample, about 23% are singletons; the top ten hold over 20%. The J gene is TRBJ1-1, the V gene TRBV25-1, with D perhaps TRBD1 (6 bases). Sequencing used PBMCs. The receptor comes from a woman in her 70s in good health. DNA of the CDR3: TGTGCCAGCAGGGGTACAGGGCTGAACACTGAAGCTTTCTTT. This sequence encodes CASRGTGLNTEAFF. Full variable domain (outside the CDR3, taken from reference TRBV25-1 and TRBJ1-1): EADIYQTPRYLVIGTGKKITLECSQTMGHDKMYWYQQDPGMELHLIHYSYGVNSTEKGDLSSESTVSRIRTEHFPLTLESARPSHTSQYLCASRGTGLNTEAFFGQGTRLTVV.